This T cell receptor (beta chain) was sequenced in a study of CD8 T cells in ankylosing spondylitis. Findings of the study overall: Matched synovial fluid from ankylosing spondylitis patients was reported to be enriched for disease-linked clones.

Worth noting for this clonotype: Its antigen is still unknown.

V gave up 4 bases and J gave up 5 bases; unmatched junction bases: 8. Per germline, CDR1 KGHDR and CDR2 SFDVKD. This CDR3 has 15 residues. TCRdb ran MiXCR on the 5' RACE reads and lists one entry per CDR3 protein. The data show 30,000 to 40,000 distinct CDR3 sequences, more than 5.5% seen once. Source material: blood, either unsorted or a sorted T cell fraction (not recorded which). This sequence joins TRBV24-1 and TRBJ2-3; 7 bases are a match to TRBD2. The TCR comes from a male donor with ankylosing spondylitis or in good health (not recorded which). The CDR3 region is CATSDTRPGGDTQYF. CDR3 DNA: TGTGCCACCAGTGACACCCGACCGGGAGGAGATACGCAGTATTTT.